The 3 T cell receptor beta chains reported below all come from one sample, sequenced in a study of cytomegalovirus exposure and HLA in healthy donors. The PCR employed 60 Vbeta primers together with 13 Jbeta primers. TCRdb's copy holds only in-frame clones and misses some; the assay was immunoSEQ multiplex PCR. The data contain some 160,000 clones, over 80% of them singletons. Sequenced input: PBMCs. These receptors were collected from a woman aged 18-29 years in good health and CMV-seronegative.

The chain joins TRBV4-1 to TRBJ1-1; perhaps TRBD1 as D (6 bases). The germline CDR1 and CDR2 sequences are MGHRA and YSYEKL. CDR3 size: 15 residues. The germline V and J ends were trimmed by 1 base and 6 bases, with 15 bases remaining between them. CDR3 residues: CASSQAQGLLAEAFF. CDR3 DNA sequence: TGCGCCAGCAGCCAAGCACAGGGCCTGCTGGCTGAAGCTTTCTTT.

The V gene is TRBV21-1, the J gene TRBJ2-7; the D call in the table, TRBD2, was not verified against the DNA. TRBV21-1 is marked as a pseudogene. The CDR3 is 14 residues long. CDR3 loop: CATPSGGHSYEQYF. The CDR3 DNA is TGTGCCACACCAAGCGGGGGCCACTCCTACGAGCAGTACTTC.

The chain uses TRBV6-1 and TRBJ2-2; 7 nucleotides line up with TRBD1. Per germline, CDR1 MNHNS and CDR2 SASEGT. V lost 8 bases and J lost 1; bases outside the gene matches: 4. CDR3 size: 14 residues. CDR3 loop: CASGRDRNTGELFF. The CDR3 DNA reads TGTGCCAGCGGTAGGGACAGGAACACCGGGGAGCTGTTTTTT.